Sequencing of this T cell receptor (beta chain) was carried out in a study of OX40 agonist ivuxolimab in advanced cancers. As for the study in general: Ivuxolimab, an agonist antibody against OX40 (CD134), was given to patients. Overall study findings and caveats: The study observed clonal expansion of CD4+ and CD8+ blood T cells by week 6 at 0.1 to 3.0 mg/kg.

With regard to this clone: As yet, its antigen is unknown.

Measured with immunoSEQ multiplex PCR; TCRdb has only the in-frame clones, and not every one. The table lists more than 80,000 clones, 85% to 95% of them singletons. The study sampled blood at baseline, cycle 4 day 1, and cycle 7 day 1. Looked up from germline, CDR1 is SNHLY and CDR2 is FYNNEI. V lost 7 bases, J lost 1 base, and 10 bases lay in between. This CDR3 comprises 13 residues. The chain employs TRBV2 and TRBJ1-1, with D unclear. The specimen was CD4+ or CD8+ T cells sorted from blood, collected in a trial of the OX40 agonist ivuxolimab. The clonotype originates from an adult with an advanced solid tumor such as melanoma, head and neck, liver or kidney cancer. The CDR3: CASNKEGNTEAFF. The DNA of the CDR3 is TGTGCCAGCAATAAAGAAGGGAACACTGAAGCTTTCTTT.